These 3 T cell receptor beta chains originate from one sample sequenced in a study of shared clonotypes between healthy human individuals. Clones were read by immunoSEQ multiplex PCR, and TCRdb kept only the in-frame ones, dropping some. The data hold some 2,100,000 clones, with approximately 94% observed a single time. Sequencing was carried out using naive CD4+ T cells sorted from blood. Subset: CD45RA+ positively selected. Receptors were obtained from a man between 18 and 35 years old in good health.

The CDR3: CASSNPKGSNMQFF. CDR3 DNA: TGTGCCAGCAGCAACCCGAAGGGAAGTAACATGCAGTTCTTC. The chain links TRBV5-6 to TRBJ2-1; no clear D. The germline CDR1 and CDR2 sequences are SGHDT and YYEEEE. The CDR3 spans 14 residues. V lost 4 bases and J lost 12, with 20 bases in between.

The CDR3 DNA is TGTGCCAGCAGCTCCGGGTTGGGGCCCTCTGGAAACACCATATATTTT. Residues: CASSSGLGPSGNTIYF. The chain recombines TRBV5-6 with TRBJ1-3; D possibly corresponds to TRBD1 (5 bases). The CDR3 has 16 residues. Germline lookup yields CDR1 SGHDT and CDR2 YYEEEE. The V end was cut by 3 bases, the J end by 0 bases, with 13 bases between.

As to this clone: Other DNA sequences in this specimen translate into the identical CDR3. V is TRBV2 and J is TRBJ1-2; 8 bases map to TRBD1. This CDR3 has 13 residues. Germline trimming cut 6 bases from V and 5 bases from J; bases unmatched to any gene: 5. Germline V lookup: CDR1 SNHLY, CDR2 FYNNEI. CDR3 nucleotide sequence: TGTGCCAGCAGCGATAGGACAGGGTATGGCTACACCTTC. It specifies CASSDRTGYGYTF.